These T cell receptor beta chains were read from a single sample in a study of cytomegalovirus exposure and HLA in healthy donors. Only in-frame clones appear in the TCRdb table, and some are missing; sequencing was by immunoSEQ multiplex PCR. The sample lists roughly 150,000 clones, 80% occurring once. Sample: PBMCs. Every receptor here comes from a woman between 35 and 50 years old in good health and CMV-seronegative. The CDR3 runs from the conserved cysteine through the conserved F or W. D genes are given only for firm matches. Size tells how often a clone was seen (once, few, many) or the class of an expanded clone, and some rows leave it out.

v_gene	j_gene	abundance	len	d_gene	CDR3nt	CDR3aa
TRBV6-6	TRBJ1-1	.	13	TRBD1	TGTGCCAGCAGTACCGACAGGGGCACTGAAGCTTTCTTT	CASSTDRGTEAFF
TRBV2	TRBJ2-1	.	13	.	TGTGCCAGCAGTTGGGCCACGGACAATGAGCAGTTCTTC	CASSWATDNEQFF
TRBV14	TRBJ2-7	once	13	.	TGTGCCAGCAGCCTCGGGGGAGGACGCGAGCAGTACTTC	CASSLGGGREQYF
TRBV28	TRBJ1-6	.	14	.	TGTGCCAGCAGTGTTACAGGGAACATTAAACCCCTCCACTTT	CASSVTGNIKPLHF
TRBV4-3	TRBJ2-1	.	16	TRBD2	TGCGCCAGCAGCCGAGCGTCTAGCGGGAGTACCCATGAGCAGTTCTTC	CASSRASSGSTHEQFF
TRBV7-5	TRBJ2-5	.	16	.	TGTGCCAGAAGCCCTTCTAGCGGGAACAACCAAGAGACCCAGTACTTC	CARSPSSGNNQETQYF
TRBV5-1	TRBJ2-5	.	13	TRBD1	TGCGCCAGCAGCCCCCGACAGGGGCAGACCCAGTACTTC	CASSPRQGQTQYF
TRBV7-2	TRBJ2-3	few	15	.	TGTGCCAGCAGCTTAGTTGGGCACACCATGGATACGCAGTATTTT	CASSLVGHTMDTQYF
TRBV5-4	TRBJ2-1	.	15	TRBD2	TGTGCCAGCAGCTTGAGACTAGCGGGAGACAATGAGCAGTTCTTC	CASSLRLAGDNEQFF
TRBV28	TRBJ1-1	.	17	TRBD1	TGTGCCAGCAGGGGACAGGGGCAGCTCATAGGGAACACTGAAGCTTTCTTT	CASRGQGQLIGNTEAFF
TRBV6-4	TRBJ2-6	.	17	TRBD2	TGTGCCAGCAGTGAGTCGCAGCGGGAGCTAGGGGCCAACGGCCTGACTTTC	CASSESQRELGANGLTF
TRBV10-2	TRBJ1-5	few	15	.	TGCGCCAGCAAGAGATGGACACTCCTTGGGCAGCCCCAGCATTTT	CASKRWTLLGQPQHF
TRBV15	TRBJ1-2	.	14	.	TGTGCCACCAGCAGAGATTCGGGCAGGGGTGGCTACACCTTC	CATSRDSGRGGYTF
TRBV7-2	TRBJ1-5	once	15	.	TGTGCCAGCAGCCTTACAGGGCTAAGCAATCAGCCCCAGCATTTT	CASSLTGLSNQPQHF
TRBV7-9	TRBJ2-5	.	15	TRBD1	TGTGCCAGCAGCTCCTGGACAGGGTTTGGAGAGACCCAGTACTTC	CASSSWTGFGETQYF
TRBV25-1	TRBJ2-7	.	13	TRBD2	TGTGCCAGCAACGGGGGGATCCCGGACGAGCAGTACTTC	CASNGGIPDEQYF
TRBV19	TRBJ2-6	once	14	.	TGTGCCAGTAGTAGGGCAGCTGGGGCCAACGTCCTGACTTTC	CASSRAAGANVLTF
TRBV6-1	TRBJ1-5	.	14	.	TGTGCCAGCAGTGATCACGGGGTGGATCAGCCCCAGCATTTT	CASSDHGVDQPQHF
TRBV28	TRBJ2-3	.	17	TRBD2	TGTGCCAGCCTACCCGATCCGACGGGAGGCCAGGCAGATACGCAGTATTTT	CASLPDPTGGQADTQYF
TRBV18	TRBJ1-2	once	14	.	TGTGCCAGCTCACCACCGAACTATAACTATGGCTACACCTTC	CASSPPNYNYGYTF
TRBV9	TRBJ1-2	.	14	.	TGTGCCAGCAGCATAGACCCGAGGCGTTCGGGCTACACCTTC	CASSIDPRRSGYTF
TRBV7-2	TRBJ2-7	.	15	TRBD1	TGTGCCAGCAGCATACAGGGGATCGGGTCCTACGAGCAGTACTTC	CASSIQGIGSYEQYF
TRBV5-1	TRBJ2-2	.	12	.	TGCGCCAGCAGCTTGGATAGCGGGGAGCTGTTTTTT	CASSLDSGELFF
TRBV7-2	TRBJ2-1	once	15	TRBD2	TGTGCCAGCAGCTTAGTCAGCGGGGGGAACAATGAGCAGTTCTTC	CASSLVSGGNNEQFF
TRBV6-6	TRBJ2-1	.	15	TRBD1	TGTGCCAGCAGGCAAGGGACAGGGTCTTACAATGAGCAGTTCTTC	CASRQGTGSYNEQFF
TRBV7-3	TRBJ2-5	once	14	TRBD2	TGTGCCAGCAGCCCGGGCGGGGGGGAAGAGACCCAGTACTTC	CASSPGGGEETQYF